These 31 T cell receptor beta chains originate from one sample sequenced in a study of beta chain features in type 1 diabetes. The study's findings and limits: Researchers report that Type 1 diabetes patients had moderately but significantly shorter TCRB CDR3s across all four CD4+ subsets.

The whole isolated RNA underwent reverse transcription, so sequencing captured expressed TCRB transcripts. The data were produced by immunoSEQ multiplex PCR, yet TCRdb's version contains in-frame clones alone and is incomplete. Here the sample spans hundreds of thousands of clones, 7% to 10% being singletons. What these receptors recognize is not known. Material for sequencing was central memory CD4+ T cells from blood. These receptors all come from a man aged 25-45 years with type 1 diabetes.

Ten or more counts support this clone. V is TRBV21-1 and J is TRBJ1-5; whether TRBD1, the table's D call, matches the DNA was not checked. TRBV21-1 is an annotated pseudogene. There are 17 residues in the CDR3. The CDR3 DNA sequence: TGTGCCAGCAGCAAAGTTTTGGATCAGGGGAGCAATCAGCCCCAGCATTTT. This codes for CASSKVLDQGSNQPQHF.

There are a few counts of this clone. J is TRBJ2-1 and V is TRBV27; D is possibly TRBD1 (5 bases). The germline gives CDR1 MNHEY, CDR2 SMNVEV (reference sequence). Deletions cut 3 bases from V and 11 bases from J, with 17 bases between. The CDR3 is made up of 14 amino acids. CDR3 region: CASSLMQGRTQQFF. The CDR3 bases are TGTGCCAGCAGTTTGATGCAGGGCCGGACCCAGCAGTTCTTC.

This clone was picked up a small number of times. The J gene is TRBJ2-7, the V gene TRBV7-2, with TRBD1 as a possible D gene (7 bases). Trimming removed 0 bases from V and 2 bases from J, with 17 bases in between. CDR1 is SGHTA, CDR2 FQGNSA, per germline. The CDR3 consists of 17 residues. DNA for the CDR3: TGTGCCAGCAGCTTAGCGCTTTTGCAGGGGGGCACCTACGAGCAGTACTTC. Its protein product is CASSLALLQGGTYEQYF.

This chain links TRBV4-1 with TRBJ2-1; TRBD2 is a possible D gene (5 bases). V was pared by 0 bases and J by 9 bases, with 9 bases between. Germline lookup yields CDR1 MGHRA and CDR2 YSYEKL. This CDR3 has 13 amino acids. As DNA, the CDR3 is TGCGCCAGCAGCCAAGATCTCGGAGGTGAGCAGTTCTTC. Residues: CASSQDLGGEQFF.

This clone showed up many times. The CDR3 spells CASSLAGGTGADTQYF. The CDR3 region has the DNA TGTGCCAGCAGCTTAGCGGGAGGGACAGGGGCAGATACGCAGTATTTT. The chain couples TRBV7-2 to TRBJ2-3; 10 bases match TRBD1. The junction had 4 bases not matched to a gene; V was cut back by 0 bases and J by 4 bases. CDR3 length: 16 amino acids. CDR1 and CDR2 (germline): SGHTA, FQGNSA.

This clone was seen a handful of times. The genes are TRBV10-2 and TRBJ2-1; D remains ambiguous. Trimming took off 5 bases at V and 5 bases at J, with 4 bases between the two ends. Germline V lookup: CDR1 WSHSY, CDR2 SAAADI. This CDR3 has 11 residues. CDR3 DNA: TGCGCCAGCAGTCGGGACAATGAGCAGTTCTTC. As protein: CASSRDNEQFF.

V and J are TRBV6-1 and TRBJ1-1; D remains ambiguous. The V end was cut by 0 bases, the J end by 5 bases, with 7 bases between. This CDR3 is built from 13 residues. Germline loops: CDR1 MNHNS, CDR2 SASEGT. Here the CDR3 DNA reads TGTGCCAGCAGTGAAGCGATCAGGACTGAAGCTTTCTTT. It translates to CASSEAIRTEAFF.

For the CDR3, the DNA is TGTGCCAGTCAGATGGACACTGAAGCTTTCTTT. It encodes CASQMDTEAFF. The chain has TRBV2 and TRBJ1-1, with D hard to call. CDR3 length: 11 amino acids. Germline V lookup: CDR1 SNHLY, CDR2 FYNNEI. The ends were cut back, 9 bases at V and 3 bases at J, with 8 bases in the middle.

The chain employs TRBV7-8 and TRBJ1-4, with 9 nucleotides matching TRBD1. With V trimmed by 5 bases and J by 7 bases, 5 bases remained unmatched. This CDR3 is built from 14 residues. Germline V CDR1 and CDR2: SGHVS, FQNEAQ. CDR3 region: CASSPGQGREKLFF. In DNA, the CDR3 is TGTGCCAGCAGCCCGGGACAGGGTCGTGAAAAACTGTTTTTT.

Concerning this clone itself: A much larger clonotype is one base distant, so this may be a read error. This same CDR3 is encoded by further DNA sequences in the sample. The chain joins TRBV7-2 to TRBJ2-3; weak D call: TRBD2 (5 bases). Germline loops: CDR1 SGHTA, CDR2 FQGNSA. This CDR3 region has 14 residues. With 1 base removed from V and 1 base from J, the gap between germline ends came to 6 bases. The CDR3 sequence: CASSLDGGTDTQYF. The CDR3 bases are TGTGCCAGCAGCTTAGACGGGGGCACAGATACGCAGTATTTT.

This clone was picked up a small number of times. The sample holds other DNA sequences that translate to the same CDR3. The chain combines TRBV10-3 with TRBJ1-4, with TRBD1 identical over 9 bases. J gave up 6 bases and V 2 bases, and 1 base lay outside the gene matches. The length of the CDR3 is 14 residues. The V gene's germline CDR1 is ENHRY and CDR2 SYGVKD. CDR3 region: CAISEDRGDEKLFF. The CDR3 DNA reads TGTGCCATCAGTGAGGACAGGGGGGATGAAAAACTGTTTTTT.

Only a few counts were recorded for this clone. The chain links TRBV5-1 to TRBJ2-1, with a tentative D call TRBD2 (5 bases). CDR3 length: 12 amino acids. Trimming pared 3 bases from V and 8 bases from J, leaving 9 bases between. Germline CDR1 is SGHRS and CDR2 is YFSETQ. The CDR3: CASSWAGDEQFF. The DNA of the CDR3 is TGCGCCAGCAGCTGGGCGGGTGATGAGCAGTTCTTC.

The table lists this clone with a few counts. This chain links TRBV9 with TRBJ2-3; D gene unclear. Germline loops: CDR1 SGDLS, CDR2 YYNGEE. The CDR3 consists of 15 residues. V gave up 0 bases and J gave up 0 bases, with 8 bases separating them. The CDR3 sequence: CASSVEMRSTDTQYF. CDR3 bases: TGTGCCAGCAGCGTAGAGATGAGAAGCACAGATACGCAGTATTTT.

This clone has just a few counts. V gene TRBV15 combines with J gene TRBJ2-6; D may match TRBD1 or TRBD2 (5 bases each). CDR3 size: 17 residues. Germline V gives CDR1 LNHNV, CDR2 YYDKDF (reference sequence). Trimming cost V 3 bases and J 2 bases, with 14 bases left between them. Here the CDR3 reads CATSSRGPIPGANVLTF. The CDR3 DNA reads TGTGCCACCAGCAGCCGGGGCCCAATTCCTGGGGCCAACGTCCTGACTTTC.

In its sample, this clone was seen many times. This chain connects TRBV7-2 to TRBJ2-3; 9 bases are shared with TRBD1. This CDR3 is 14 amino acids long. V shed 5 bases and J 1 base; nucleotides not matched to a gene: 1. Germline assignment: CDR1 SGHTA and CDR2 FQGNSA. The CDR3 reads CASSRDRGTDTQYF. The CDR3 DNA reads TGTGCCAGCAGCCGGGACAGGGGCACAGATACGCAGTATTTT.

The chain is built from TRBV2 and TRBJ1-6; D possibly corresponds to TRBD1 (5 bases). The CDR3 covers 15 residues. Germline V gene lookup returns CDR1 SNHLY and CDR2 FYNNEI. With 4 bases removed from V and 7 bases from J, the gap between germline ends came to 14 bases. The chain's CDR3 is CASSGEGPRNSPLHF. In DNA form, the CDR3 reads TGTGCCAGCAGTGGTGAGGGGCCGAGGAATTCACCCCTCCACTTT. The entire variable domain, with the rest obtained from reference TRBV2 and TRBJ1-6, is as follows: EPEVTQTPSHQVTQMGQEVILRCVPISNHLYFYWYRQILGQKVEFLVSFYNNEISEKSEIFDDQFSVERPDGSNFTLKIRSTKLEDSAMYFCASSGEGPRNSPLHFGNGTRLTVT.

The chain carries TRBV7-9 and TRBJ1-2, with TRBD1 identical over 9 bases. J lost 6 bases, V lost 5 bases, and 13 bases had no gene match. The CDR3 has 16 residues. From germline, CDR1 is SEHNR and CDR2 FQNEAQ (reference sequence). The DNA of the CDR3 is TGTGCCAGCAGCATTCCGGGACAGGGAGGAGTGGATGGCTACACCTTC. The encoded protein is CASSIPGQGGVDGYTF.

This clone was counted many times. The V gene is TRBV19, the J gene TRBJ1-5; D perhaps matches TRBD1 (6 bases). CDR1 is LNHDA, CDR2 SQIVND, per germline (reference sequence). The V end was cut by 7 bases, the J end by 2 bases, with 15 bases between. This CDR3 is built from 15 residues. CDR3 sequence (DNA): TGTGCCAGTACGGTCGTAGCAGGGGGCAATCAGCCCCAGCATTTT. As protein: CASTVVAGGNQPQHF.

A few counts support this clone. The V and J genes are TRBV27 and TRBJ1-1, with a weak D call TRBD1 (5 bases). Germline CDR1 MNHEY, CDR2 SMNVEV (reference sequence). CDR3 length: 13 residues. V was clipped by 5 bases and J by 0 bases, with 7 bases between them. CDR3 residues: CASSTRVNTEAFF. The CDR3 region has the DNA TGTGCCAGCAGTACCAGGGTGAACACTGAAGCTTTCTTT.

The V call is TRBV28, the J call TRBJ2-5, with 14 bases matching TRBD2. The CDR3 runs to 17 residues. V shed 5 bases, J shed 2 bases, and the junction held 7 bases outside the gene matches. From germline, CDR1 is MDHEN and CDR2 SYDVKM. The CDR3 region is CASSQAGTSGGQETQYF. The CDR3 DNA sequence: TGTGCCAGCAGTCAAGCGGGGACTAGCGGGGGTCAAGAGACCCAGTACTTC.

This clone has a handful of counts. The rearrangement links TRBV19 to TRBJ2-5; D is perhaps TRBD1 (5 bases). CDR1 and CDR2 (germline): LNHDA, SQIVND (reference sequence). Trimming took 6 bases from V and 1 from J, leaving 9 bases between them. This CDR3 comprises 13 residues. The CDR3 sequence is CASRGRGQETQYF. CDR3 coding DNA: TGTGCCAGTAGAGGTAGGGGCCAAGAGACCCAGTACTTC.

This clone was picked up many times. This chain uses TRBV7-2 with TRBJ2-5; TRBD2 is a possible D gene (6 bases). The V end lost 5 bases, the J end lost 4 bases, and 17 bases lay between the germline ends. Germline values: CDR1 SGHTA, CDR2 FQGNSA. The CDR3 is made up of 15 amino acids. The CDR3 loop is CASSRRKREPETQYF. For the CDR3, the DNA is TGTGCCAGCAGCCGACGTAAACGGGAGCCAGAGACCCAGTACTTC.

The chain carries TRBV7-9 and TRBJ2-5, with D maybe TRBD2 (6 bases). From germline, CDR1 is SEHNR and CDR2 FQNEAQ (reference sequence). This CDR3 region has 15 residues. Trimming removed 1 base at V and 2 bases at J, with 11 bases between. The CDR3 loop reads CASSLVFGGQETQYF. CDR3 DNA: TGTGCCAGCAGCTTAGTTTTCGGGGGTCAAGAGACCCAGTACTTC.

The chain couples TRBV2 to TRBJ2-7, with D perhaps TRBD2 (5 bases). The germline CDR1 and CDR2 sequences are SNHLY and FYNNEI. V lost 5 bases and J lost 7, with 15 bases in between. There are 13 residues in the CDR3. Here the CDR3 DNA reads TGTGCCAGCAGTCGGGGATCTCCCGGAGAGCAGTACTTC. Translated: CASSRGSPGEQYF.

The CDR3 spells CASSTKGSGTGAPREQYF. The CDR3 DNA is TGTGCCAGTAGTACCAAAGGGTCCGGGACTGGCGCCCCTAGGGAGCAGTACTTC. The chain combines TRBV19 with TRBJ2-7, with D possibly matching TRBD2 (6 bases). Deletions cut 4 bases from V and 7 bases from J, with 29 bases between. CDR3 length equals 18 residues. The germline V gene has CDR1 LNHDA and CDR2 SQIVND (reference sequence).

There are a few counts of this clone. V gene TRBV7-9 combines with J gene TRBJ2-7; 8 positions agree with TRBD1. With 6 bases clipped from V and 3 bases from J, the junction kept 4 bases outside the gene matches. This CDR3 has 13 residues. Per the germline V gene, CDR1 is SEHNR and CDR2 is FQNEAQ (reference sequence). Here the CDR3 reads CASRRGQGYEQYF. As DNA, the CDR3 is TGTGCCAGCAGGAGAGGACAGGGCTACGAGCAGTACTTC.

This clone has a handful of counts. This rearrangement joins TRBV15 to TRBJ2-5, with D possibly called TRBD1 or TRBD2 (5 bases each). CDR1 and CDR2 from the germline V gene are LNHNV and YYDKDF (reference sequence). Trimming shortened V by 0 bases and J by 2 bases, and 10 bases separated the two germline ends. This CDR3 contains 15 residues. The CDR3 DNA sequence: TGTGCCACCAGCAGAGATGTGGGGGAACAAGAGACCCAGTACTTC. Protein: CATSRDVGEQETQYF. The whole variable domain, filled in from reference TRBV15 and TRBJ2-5, reads DAMVIQNPRYQVTQFGKPVTLSCSQTLNHNVMYWYQQKSSQAPKLLFHYYDKDFNNEADTPDNFQSRRPNTSFCFLDIRSPGLGDTAMYLCATSRDVGEQETQYFGPGTRLLVL.

This clone has at least ten counts. The rearrangement joins TRBV29-1 to TRBJ2-1; D may be TRBD1 (6 bases). CDR1 and CDR2 (germline): SQVTM, ANQGSEA. This CDR3 region has 15 residues. Deletions cut 3 bases from V and 5 bases from J, with 17 bases between. CDR3 DNA: TGCAGCGTTGACCCCCGACAGGCTCCTGACAATGAGCAGTTCTTC. Translation: CSVDPRQAPDNEQFF.

Only a few counts were recorded for this clone. V gene TRBV4-3 combines with J gene TRBJ1-4, with a weak D call TRBD1 (6 bases). The CDR3 is made up of 15 amino acids. Trimming pared 6 bases from V and 4 bases from J, leaving 15 bases between. The germline V gene has CDR1 LGHNA and CDR2 YSLEER. The CDR3: CASRAGGQLNEKLFF. CDR3 sequence (DNA): TGCGCCAGCAGGGCCGGAGGACAGCTTAATGAAAAACTGTTTTTT.

This chain joins TRBV6-1 and TRBJ2-3; 9 positions match TRBD1. The CDR3 has 14 residues. CDR1 MNHNS and CDR2 SASEGT come from the germline V gene. The V gene end was trimmed by 6 bases and the J gene end by 4 bases; junction bases not matched to a gene: 5. The CDR3 protein is CASRGGQGADTQYF. The CDR3 bases are TGTGCCAGCAGGGGGGGACAGGGTGCAGATACGCAGTATTTT.

This clone was recorded once. The rearrangement links TRBV11-3 to TRBJ2-3, with D maybe TRBD2 (6 bases). The CDR3 loop spans 14 amino acids. Germline CDR1 and CDR2: SGHNT and YENEEA. V lost 5 bases to trimming and J lost 4 bases, with 13 bases between them. The CDR3 region has the DNA TGTGCCAGCAGCCTGACTAGGGGACCAGATACGCAGTATTTT. Translating it yields CASSLTRGPDTQYF.